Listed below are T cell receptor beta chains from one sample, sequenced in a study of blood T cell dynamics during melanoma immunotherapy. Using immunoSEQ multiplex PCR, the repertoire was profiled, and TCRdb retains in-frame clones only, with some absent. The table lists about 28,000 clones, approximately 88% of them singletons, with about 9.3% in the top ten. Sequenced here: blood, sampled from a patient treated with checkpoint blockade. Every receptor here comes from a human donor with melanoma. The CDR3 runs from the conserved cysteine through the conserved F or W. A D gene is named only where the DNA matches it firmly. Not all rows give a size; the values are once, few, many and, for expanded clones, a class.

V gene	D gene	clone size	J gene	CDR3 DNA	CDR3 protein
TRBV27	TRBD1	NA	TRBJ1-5	TGTGCCAGTGCAGGGGACAGGGATCAGCCCCAGCATTTT	CASAGDRDQPQHF
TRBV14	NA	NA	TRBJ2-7	TGTGCCAGCAGCCAAGAACAAGCCTACGAGCAGTACTTC	CASSQEQAYEQYF
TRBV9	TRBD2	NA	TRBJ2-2	TGTGCCAGCAGCGCCGCCCGGGGGGGGCCGGATACCGGGGAGCTGTTTTTT	CASSAARGGPDTGELFF
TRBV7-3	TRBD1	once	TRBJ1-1	TGTGCCAGCAGCACTAGGGACAGGGACACTGAAGCTTTCTTT	CASSTRDRDTEAFF
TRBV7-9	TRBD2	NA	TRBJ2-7	TGTGCCAGCAGCTCAGCTAGCGGGATGTGGGAGCAGTACTTC	CASSSASGMWEQYF
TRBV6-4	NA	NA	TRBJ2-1	TGTGCCAGCAGTGAAACGGAGAGCTCCTACAATGAGCAGTTCTTC	CASSETESSYNEQFF
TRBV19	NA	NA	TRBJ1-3	TGTGCCAGTAGTTCCAGTATCCGAAACACCATATATTTT	CASSSSIRNTIYF
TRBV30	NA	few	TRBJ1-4	TGTGCCTGGGGACTAAGGGGGAAGGAAAAACTGTTTTTT	CAWGLRGKEKLFF
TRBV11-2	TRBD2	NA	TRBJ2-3	TGTGCCAGCAACCTTCTGACCGGGACTAGCGGCACAGATACGCAGTATTTT	CASNLLTGTSGTDTQYF
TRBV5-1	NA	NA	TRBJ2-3	TGCGCCAGCAGCTTAAGAAACGGGGACACAGATACGCAGTATTTT	CASSLRNGDTDTQYF
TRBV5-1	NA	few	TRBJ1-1	TGCGCCAGCAGCTTAGACGCGTCCAACTCGGTCATTGAAGCTTTCTTT	CASSLDASNSVIEAFF
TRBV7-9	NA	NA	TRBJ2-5	TGTGCCAGCAGCTCCCCGGGTGGTCAAGAGACCCAGTACTTC	CASSSPGGQETQYF
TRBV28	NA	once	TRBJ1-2	TGTGCCAGCAGCACACACGGGAGAACGGGAAGTGGCTACACCTTC	CASSTHGRTGSGYTF
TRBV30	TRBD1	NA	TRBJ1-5	TGTGCCTGGAGTGTCGGACAGGGGGCGAGTTTGAGCAATCAGCCCCAGCATTTT	CAWSVGQGASLSNQPQHF
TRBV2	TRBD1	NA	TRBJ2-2	TGTGCCAGCAGTGTGGACAGGGGAGTTACCGGGGAGCTGTTTTTT	CASSVDRGVTGELFF
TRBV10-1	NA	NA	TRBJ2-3	TGCGCCAGCAGTGAGTCAGAGGATACGCAGTATTTT	CASSESEDTQYF
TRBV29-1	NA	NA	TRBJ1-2	TGCAGCGTTGCCCAGGGGACTAACTATGGCTACACCTTC	CSVAQGTNYGYTF
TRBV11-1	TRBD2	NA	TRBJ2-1	TGTGCCAGCAGCTTAGTGACTAGCGGGAGTAAGTACAATGAGCAGTTCTTC	CASSLVTSGSKYNEQFF
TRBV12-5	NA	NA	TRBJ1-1	TGTGCTAGTTGCACCGGGCAGGGAAGCGTAGACACTGAAGCTTTCTTT	CASCTGQGSVDTEAFF
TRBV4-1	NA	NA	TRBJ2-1	TGCGCCAGCAGCCAAGGACGGACCTACAATGAGCAGTTCTTC	CASSQGRTYNEQFF
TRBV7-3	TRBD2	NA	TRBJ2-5	TGTGCCAGCAGCTCGACTAGCGGGGGGGCCGGAGAGACCCAGTACTTC	CASSSTSGGAGETQYF
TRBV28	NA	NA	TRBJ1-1	TGTGCCAGCAGTTTTACCCAAAACACTGAAGCTTTCTTT	CASSFTQNTEAFF
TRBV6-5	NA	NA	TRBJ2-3	TGTGCCAGCAGTTACGACGGGTCCATAGATACGCAGTATTTT	CASSYDGSIDTQYF
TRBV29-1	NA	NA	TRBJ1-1	TGCAGCGTTGTTTTTCTTGGCTCTAGGAACACTGAAGCTTTCTTT	CSVVFLGSRNTEAFF
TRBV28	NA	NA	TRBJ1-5	TGTGCCAGCAGTTTCATTGGGACAATGAGTCAGCCCCAGCATTTT	CASSFIGTMSQPQHF
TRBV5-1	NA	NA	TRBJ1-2	TGCGCCAGCAGCCCGGGGAACAGGGACAATGGCTACACCTTC	CASSPGNRDNGYTF
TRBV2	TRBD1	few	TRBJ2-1	TGTGCCAGCACCGGGACAGGGGGCACCTACAATGAGCAGTTCTTC	CASTGTGGTYNEQFF
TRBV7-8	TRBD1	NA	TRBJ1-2	TGTGCCAGCAGCTGGGACAGGGGGCCTGGCTACACCTTC	CASSWDRGPGYTF
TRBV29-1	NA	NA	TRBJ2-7	TGCAGCGCCGTGGGGGCTAGACATCCCTACGAGCAGTACTTC	CSAVGARHPYEQYF
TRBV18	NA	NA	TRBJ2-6	TGTGCCAGCTCACCAAGGCAGGGCGGAACTGGGGCCAACGTCCTGACTTTC	CASSPRQGGTGANVLTF
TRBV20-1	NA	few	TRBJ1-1	TGCAGTGCGGCGGGGGTCTCAGAAGCTTTCTTT	CSAAGVSEAFF
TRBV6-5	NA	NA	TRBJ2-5	TGTGCCAGCAGTTACGGAGAGACCCAGTACTTC	CASSYGETQYF
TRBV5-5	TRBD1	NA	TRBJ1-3	TGTGCCAGCAGCTTGTTCGACAGGGTTATAGGCACCATATATTTT	CASSLFDRVIGTIYF
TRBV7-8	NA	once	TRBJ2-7	TGTGCCAGCAGCTTGCTTTTCGGGGAGCAGGGGCAGTACTTC	CASSLLFGEQGQYF
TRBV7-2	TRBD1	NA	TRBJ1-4	TGTGCCAGCAGCTCCCAGACAGGGTTAAATGAAAAACTGTTTTTT	CASSSQTGLNEKLFF
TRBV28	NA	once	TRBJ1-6	TGTGCCAGCATTAGGAACTCCTATAATTCACCCCTCCACTTT	CASIRNSYNSPLHF
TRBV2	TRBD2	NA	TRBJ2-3	TGTGCCAGCTCGAGCGGGGGGATGGAGGATACGCAGTATTTT	CASSSGGMEDTQYF
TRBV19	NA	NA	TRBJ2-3	TGTGCCACCCAGCTGGCGAGCACAGATACGCAGTATTTT	CATQLASTDTQYF
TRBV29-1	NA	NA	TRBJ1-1	TGCAGCGTTGAAGATCTTCAGTGGGGGGTTGGCGAAGCTTTCTTT	CSVEDLQWGVGEAFF
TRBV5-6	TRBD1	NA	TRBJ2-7	TGTGCCAGCAGCTTGGCAGCGATGGACAGGGGGCGTTTACCGTACTTC	CASSLAAMDRGRLPYF
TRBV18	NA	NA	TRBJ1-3	TGTGCCAGCTCACCCATGAAGGGGGTTGGAAACACCATATATTTT	CASSPMKGVGNTIYF
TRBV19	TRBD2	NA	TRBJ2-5	TGTGCCAGTAGTGTCGGGACTAGCATACTCGAGACCCAGTACTTC	CASSVGTSILETQYF
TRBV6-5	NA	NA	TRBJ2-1	TGTGCCAGCACCTATGGGATGATGTATGAGCAGTTCTTC	CASTYGMMYEQFF
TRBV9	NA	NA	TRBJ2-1	TGTGCCAGCAGCCCGTGGAGGGGACAGCTCAATGAGCAGTTCTTC	CASSPWRGQLNEQFF
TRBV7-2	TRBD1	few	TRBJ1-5	TGTGCCAGCAGCCAGGACAGGGATCAGCCCCAGCATTTT	CASSQDRDQPQHF
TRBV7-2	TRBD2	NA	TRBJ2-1	TGTGCCAGCAGCTTTAGCGGGGGGGAATACAATGAGCAGTTCTTC	CASSFSGGEYNEQFF
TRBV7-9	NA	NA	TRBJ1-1	TGTGCCAGCAGCCCGCTAAGGGCTCCGGGGAGGGAAACTGAAGCTTTCTTT	CASSPLRAPGRETEAFF
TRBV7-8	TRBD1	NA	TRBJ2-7	TGTGCCAGCAGCTTAGGAAGACAGGGCTACGAGCAGTACTTC	CASSLGRQGYEQYF